The source of this TCR beta chain is a study of T cells after yellow fever vaccination. Looking at the study overall: The SMART-Seq v4 Ultra Low Input method served to prepare the low-cell-number fractions.

TCRdb reprocessed the 5' RACE reads with MiXCR, giving one entry per CDR3 protein. This sample has about 63,000 distinct CDR3 sequences; 7.4% occur once, and the top ten carry about 38%. There are many counts of this clonotype. Its antigen is unknown. General observations from the study: Among primary-vaccination clones, most reappeared after the booster, at around 97% for CD4 and 85% to 90% for CD8. The secondary response was weaker, and its peak arrived faster, on day 5 versus 15. A limited proportion of clonotypes was detected within both the CD4 and CD8 compartments.

J was trimmed by 4 bases and V by 10 bases; bases with no gene match: 4. This CDR3 region has 12 residues. The germline CDR1 and CDR2 sequences are MNHEY and SVGAGI. The input for sequencing was CD8+ T cells sorted from PBMCs, taken 15 days after the yellow fever booster vaccination. The receptor comes from a young man who received the YFV17D yellow fever vaccine. The J gene is TRBJ2-5, the V gene TRBV6-5; 9 nucleotides align to TRBD2. In DNA, the CDR3 is TGTGCCACCCAAGCGGGGGGAGAGACCCAGTACTTC. It codes for CATQAGGETQYF.